The rows below give T cell receptor beta chains drawn from one sample of a study of T cells in tuberculosis. The table came from immunoSEQ multiplex PCR; TCRdb's copy has only in-frame clones and leaves some out. The repertoire holds fewer than 40,000 clones, with roughly 94% as singletons. The sequenced sample was PBMCs. These receptors originate from a donor between 10 and 35 years old with latent tuberculosis or without tuberculosis infection. Both conserved end residues are part of each CDR3. D genes are given only for firm matches. A clone size is listed for some rows: how often the clone was seen (once, few, many), or a class if it is expanded.

v_gene,j_gene,d_gene,abundance,CDR3aa,CDR3nt
TRBV9,TRBJ1-2,-,once,CASRQARYGYTF,TGTGCCAGCAGGCAAGCTCGCTATGGCTACACCTTC
TRBV30,TRBJ2-1,-,-,CAWSPNHNEQFF,TGTGCCTGGAGTCCTAACCACAATGAGCAGTTCTTC
TRBV4-1,TRBJ2-2,-,-,CASSQVSRGNPNTGELFF,TGCGCCAGCAGCCAAGTTAGCCGGGGGAATCCGAACACCGGGGAGCTGTTTTTT
TRBV7-9,TRBJ2-3,TRBD1,-,CASSWPGTGIVGSTDTQYF,TGTGCCAGCAGCTGGCCCGGGACAGGGATTGTGGGAAGCACAGATACGCAGTATTTT
TRBV7-9,TRBJ2-3,-,-,CASSLAAGMSTDTQYF,TGTGCCAGCAGCTTAGCTGCCGGGATGAGCACAGATACGCAGTATTTT
TRBV7-8,TRBJ1-5,-,-,CASSERGGLDQPQHF,TGTGCCAGCAGCGAGAGGGGGGGTTTGGATCAGCCCCAGCATTTT
TRBV27,TRBJ1-1,TRBD1,once,CASSMGDRIERAEAFF,TGTGCCAGCAGTATGGGGGACAGGATCGAACGGGCTGAAGCTTTCTTT
TRBV12-2,TRBJ2-3,-,-,CASRLVTETRLVTDTQYF,TGTGCAAGTCGCTTAGTGACGGAGACTAGACTCGTCACAGATACGCAGTATTTT
TRBV5-1,TRBJ2-5,-,-,CASGSNAGQETQYF,TGCGCCAGCGGTAGTAACGCGGGGCAAGAGACCCAGTACTTC
TRBV7-8,TRBJ2-2,TRBD1,-,CASSFPDRGLTPNTGELFF,TGTGCCAGCAGCTTCCCCGACAGGGGTCTTACCCCGAACACCGGGGAGCTGTTTTTT
TRBV27,TRBJ1-2,TRBD1,-,CASSLPGGSGYTF,TGTGCCAGCAGTTTACCAGGGGGAAGCGGCTACACCTTC
TRBV28,TRBJ2-2,TRBD1,once,CASSLLGGVTTGELFF,TGTGCCAGCAGTTTGCTAGGGGGCGTTACCACCGGGGAGCTGTTTTTT
TRBV19,TRBJ2-2,TRBD1,-,CASSIDGPGGSGELFF,TGTGCCAGTAGTATAGATGGGCCAGGGGGCTCCGGGGAGCTGTTTTTT
TRBV10-2,TRBJ1-1,TRBD1,-,CASSEDGTGVAAFF,TGCGCCAGCAGTGAGGACGGGACAGGGGTCGCAGCTTTCTTT
TRBV4-2,TRBJ2-2,TRBD1,-,CASSHRRTGNTGELFF,TGTGCCAGCAGCCACCGGAGGACAGGGAACACCGGGGAGCTGTTTTTT
TRBV5-5,TRBJ2-7,TRBD1,-,CASSLYRGSVEQYF,TGTGCCAGCAGCTTGTACAGGGGGTCGGTAGAGCAGTACTTC
TRBV5-4,TRBJ2-7,-,-,CASSAGGSYEQYF,TGTGCCAGCAGCGCCGGGGGTAGCTACGAGCAGTACTTC
TRBV10-2,TRBJ2-1,TRBD2,-,CASSEIAGALFNEQFF,TGCGCCAGCAGTGAGATAGCGGGAGCCTTATTCAATGAGCAGTTCTTC
TRBV29-1,TRBJ2-1,TRBD2,-,CSVVSAGGPKVSDEQFF,TGCAGCGTTGTCAGCGCGGGAGGGCCAAAGGTATCCGATGAGCAGTTCTTC
TRBV30,TRBJ2-7,TRBD2,-,CAWSDGTGGPYEQYF,TGTGCCTGGAGTGACGGCACGGGAGGGCCCTACGAGCAGTACTTC
TRBV5-1,TRBJ2-2,TRBD2,-,CASSSGLAGAGELFF,TGCGCCAGCAGCTCGGGACTAGCGGGAGCCGGGGAGCTGTTTTTT
TRBV6-5,TRBJ2-5,-,-,CASSNERTQYF,TGTGCCAGCTCCAACGAGCGGACCCAGTACTTC
TRBV2,TRBJ2-7,-,-,CASSVERANEGVEQYF,TGTGCCAGCAGTGTTGAGAGGGCCAATGAGGGGGTCGAGCAGTACTTC
TRBV10-1,TRBJ1-2,TRBD1,few,CASSELRTGGSTF,TGCGCCAGCAGTGAGCTGCGGACAGGAGGGTCCACCTTC
TRBV7-9,TRBJ2-3,TRBD2,-,CASSLRGRRKNTQYF,TGTGCCAGCAGCTTACGCGGGAGACGTAAAAATACGCAGTATTTT
TRBV4-1,TRBJ2-7,-,-,CASSQDRWGVPYEQYF,TGCGCCAGCAGCCAAGATCGATGGGGAGTACCCTACGAGCAGTACTTC
TRBV6-6,TRBJ2-5,TRBD2,-,CASSPLAGGQQETQYF,TGTGCCAGCAGTCCCCTAGCGGGAGGGCAACAAGAGACCCAGTACTTC